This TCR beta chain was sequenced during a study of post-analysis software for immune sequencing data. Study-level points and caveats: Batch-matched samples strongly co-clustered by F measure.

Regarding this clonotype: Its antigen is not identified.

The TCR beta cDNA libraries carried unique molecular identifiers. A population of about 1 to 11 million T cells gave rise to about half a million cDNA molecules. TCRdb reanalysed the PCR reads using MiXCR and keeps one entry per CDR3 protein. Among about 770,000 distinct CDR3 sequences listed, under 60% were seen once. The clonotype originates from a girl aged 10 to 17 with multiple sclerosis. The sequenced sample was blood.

CDR3 loop: CASSSPDRGGGRVDTQYF. CDR3 sequence (DNA): TGTGCCAGCAGTTCACCCGACCGGGGAGGCGGGCGAGTAGATACGCAGTATTTT. The chain couples TRBV12-3 or TRBV12-4 to TRBJ2-3, with a weak D call TRBD2 (6 bases). The CDR3 is made up of 18 amino acids. Trimming cost V 4 bases and J 5 bases, with 25 bases left between them.